The rows below give T cell receptor beta chains drawn from one sample of a study of cytomegalovirus exposure and HLA in healthy donors. The repertoire was sequenced with immunoSEQ multiplex PCR; TCRdb's copy has only in-frame clones and lacks some. The sample records some 150,000 clones, roughly 87% being singletons. The sequenced material came from PBMCs. These TCRs come from a woman in her twenties or thirties in good health and CMV-seronegative. Both conserved end residues are part of each CDR3. A D gene is named only where the DNA matches it firmly. A clone size is listed for some rows: how often the clone was seen (once, few, many), or a class if it is expanded.

j_call d_call v_call clone_size cdr3_nt cdr3_aa
TRBJ2-1 . TRBV7-6 . TGTGCCAGCAGCTTATGGCCGCAAGGGGGCTCCTACAATGAGCAGTTCTTC CASSLWPQGGSYNEQFF
TRBJ1-1 . TRBV5-1 once TGCGCCAGCAGCTTGGGGACAGCCATGAACACTGAAGCTTTCTTT CASSLGTAMNTEAFF
TRBJ2-2 TRBD2 TRBV7-2 . TGTGCCAGCAGCTTACGTAGCGGGAGTCTTACCGGGGAGCTGTTTTTT CASSLRSGSLTGELFF
TRBJ1-4 . TRBV2 . TGTGCCAGCAGCATGAGTAATGAAAAACTGTTTTTT CASSMSNEKLFF
TRBJ2-3 . TRBV27 . TGTGCCAGCAGTATCTGGAACGGGGGCACAGATACGCAGTATTTT CASSIWNGGTDTQYF
TRBJ1-1 . TRBV14 . TGTGCCAGCAGCCAACTACAGTGGAACACTGAAGCTTTCTTT CASSQLQWNTEAFF
TRBJ1-2 . TRBV29-1 . TGCAGCGTTGAAACAGGCCCCTATGGCTACACCTTC CSVETGPYGYTF
TRBJ2-7 . TRBV7-4 . TGTGCCAGCAGCCGATATCGGTACGAGCAGTACTTC CASSRYRYEQYF
TRBJ1-1 . TRBV4-2 . TGTGCCAGCAGCCAACAAGGGGTGCAAATTTGGGGCACTGAAGCTTTCTTT CASSQQGVQIWGTEAFF
TRBJ2-2 TRBD2 TRBV7-2 . TGTGCCAGCAGGTCTAGCGGGGGAACCGGGGAGCTGTTTTTT CASRSSGGTGELFF
TRBJ2-5 TRBD1 TRBV5-6 . TGTGCCAGCAGCTCCCCGGGGACAGGGGTCGAGACCCAGTACTTC CASSSPGTGVETQYF
TRBJ1-2 . TRBV29-1 . TGCAGTGGAGACTTCTATAGCTATGGCTACACCTTC CSGDFYSYGYTF
TRBJ1-4 . TRBV6-5 . TGTGCCAGTAGCACAGGGAATGGCGAAAAACTGTTTTTT CASSTGNGEKLFF
TRBJ2-7 . TRBV4-1 . TGCGCCAGCAGCCAAGCCGGGAACTTCGAGCAGTACTTC CASSQAGNFEQYF
TRBJ1-1 . TRBV6-5 . TGTGCCAGCAGTTACGCGGGTAACACTGAAGCTTTCTTT CASSYAGNTEAFF
TRBJ1-5 . TRBV6-5 . TGTGCCAGCAGTTACTCGACTTTGGGGCCCCAGCATTTT CASSYSTLGPQHF
TRBJ2-3 . TRBV6-5 . TGTGCCAGCAGTGAACACAGGATAGATACGCAGTATTTT CASSEHRIDTQYF